Listed below are T cell receptor beta chains from one sample, sequenced in a study of OX40 agonist ivuxolimab in advanced cancers. Clones were sequenced by immunoSEQ multiplex PCR, and TCRdb holds only the in-frame ones, with some missing. The table shows some 83,000 clones, with over 90% occurring only once. Sequenced here: CD4+ or CD8+ T cells sorted from blood, sampled in a trial of the OX40 agonist ivuxolimab. Source of these receptors: an adult with an advanced solid tumor such as melanoma, head and neck, liver or kidney cancer. Both conserved end residues are part of each CDR3. The D gene is left open where the match is weak. Some rows have no size entry. The others give once, few or many, or a class for an expanded clone.

j_call: TRBJ2-5
clone_size: -
d_call: TRBD2
v_call: TRBV7-2
cdr3_aa: CASSFTAGGLETQYF
cdr3_nt: TGTGCCAGCAGCTTTACAGCGGGGGGGCTTGAGACCCAGTACTTC

j_call: TRBJ2-5
clone_size: few
d_call: TRBD1
v_call: TRBV29-1
cdr3_aa: CSVPDVRTGGETQYF
cdr3_nt: TGCAGCGTCCCCGATGTCAGGACAGGGGGGGAGACCCAGTACTTC

j_call: TRBJ2-4
clone_size: -
d_call: TRBD2
v_call: TRBV9
cdr3_aa: CASSVTSGGAKNIQYF
cdr3_nt: TGTGCCAGCAGCGTTACTAGCGGGGGGGCCAAAAACATTCAGTACTTC

j_call: TRBJ2-7
clone_size: -
d_call: -
v_call: TRBV19
cdr3_aa: CASSIRDRGTYEQYF
cdr3_nt: TGTGCCAGTAGTATCAGGGATCGGGGGACCTACGAGCAGTACTTC

j_call: TRBJ2-1
clone_size: once
d_call: TRBD2
v_call: TRBV29-1
cdr3_aa: CSASGTEAYNEQFF
cdr3_nt: TGCAGCGCTAGCGGGACAGAAGCCTACAATGAGCAGTTCTTC

j_call: TRBJ1-1
clone_size: -
d_call: TRBD1
v_call: TRBV5-1
cdr3_aa: CASSWNQGDTEAFF
cdr3_nt: TGCGCCAGCAGCTGGAATCAGGGGGACACTGAAGCTTTCTTT

j_call: TRBJ2-7
clone_size: -
d_call: TRBD1
v_call: TRBV19
cdr3_aa: CASSIVYGIDRVYEQYF
cdr3_nt: TGTGCCAGTAGTATAGTTTATGGGATCGACAGGGTCTACGAGCAGTACTTC

j_call: TRBJ1-3
clone_size: -
d_call: -
v_call: TRBV28
cdr3_aa: CASSPRAERGNTIYF
cdr3_nt: TGTGCCAGCAGTCCCAGGGCGGAACGAGGAAACACCATATATTTT

j_call: TRBJ2-7
clone_size: -
d_call: -
v_call: TRBV21-1
cdr3_aa: CASSKTVVGGYF
cdr3_nt: TGTGCCAGCAGCAAGACGGTGGTGGGCGGTTACTTC

j_call: TRBJ2-7
clone_size: once
d_call: -
v_call: TRBV7-2
cdr3_aa: CASSLGGWRTSYEQYF
cdr3_nt: TGTGCCAGCAGCTTAGGAGGATGGCGGACTTCCTACGAGCAGTACTTC